The 21 T cell receptor beta chains below come from one sample, sequenced in a study of CD8+CD57+ T cells in acquired aplastic anemia. Genomic DNA was employed as the template in profiling TCR beta VDJ and CDR3. TCRdb re-derived calls from the reads in MiXCR, one entry per CDR3 protein. The table has about 180,000 distinct CDR3 sequences, about 47% seen once. Sequenced input: sorted CD4+, CD8+, or CD8+CD57+ T cells (not recorded which) from PBMCs. All receptors derive from a human donor in good health.

This clonotype was recorded at least ten times. The rearrangement links TRBV2 to TRBJ1-1, with D uncertain. This CDR3 region has 15 residues. Germline lookup yields CDR1 SNHLY and CDR2 FYNNEI. V was trimmed by 4 bases and J by 3 bases, leaving 15 bases between them. CDR3 region: CASSGIGGGYTEAFF. In DNA form, the CDR3 reads TGTGCCAGCAGTGGAATTGGTGGAGGGTACACTGAAGCTTTCTTT. Looking up the rest from reference TRBV2 and TRBJ1-1 gives the full variable domain: EPEVTQTPSHQVTQMGQEVILRCVPISNHLYFYWYRQILGQKVEFLVSFYNNEISEKSEIFDDQFSVERPDGSNFTLKIRSTKLEDSAMYFCASSGIGGGYTEAFFGQGTRLTVV.

The sample holds many counts of this clonotype. V is TRBV2 and J is TRBJ1-4; 7 bases line up with TRBD1. The CDR3 totals 15 residues. Trimming removed 6 bases from V and 3 bases from J; junction bases left unmatched: 7. Germline CDR1 is SNHLY and CDR2 is FYNNEI. For the CDR3, the DNA is TGTGCCAGCAGGGTACCGGGACAGCCTAATGAAAAACTGTTTTTT. It yields the protein CASRVPGQPNEKLFF.

The chain uses TRBV2 and TRBJ2-7; no firm D call. This CDR3 comprises 12 residues. The germline V and J ends were trimmed by 1 base and 9 bases, with 10 bases remaining between them. Germline lookup yields CDR1 SNHLY and CDR2 FYNNEI. This CDR3 reads CASSEETSAQYF. Written as DNA, the CDR3 is TGTGCCAGCAGTGAAGAGACCTCGGCGCAGTACTTC. The full variable domain, its missing parts supplied by reference TRBV2 and TRBJ2-7, is EPEVTQTPSHQVTQMGQEVILRCVPISNHLYFYWYRQILGQKVEFLVSFYNNEISEKSEIFDDQFSVERPDGSNFTLKIRSTKLEDSAMYFCASSEETSAQYFGPGTRLTVT.

This clonotype has just a few counts. A much larger clone sits a single nucleotide away, making a read error possible. The V gene is TRBV7-8, the J gene TRBJ2-7; D might be TRBD2 (7 bases). V lost 6 bases to trimming and J lost 0 bases, with 15 bases between them. From germline, CDR1 is SGHVS and CDR2 FQNEAQ. The CDR3 runs 15 residues. The CDR3 DNA is TGTGCCAGCAGGGATGGGGGGGGCCACTCCTACGAGCAGTACTTC. Translation: CASRDGGGHSYEQYF.

The rearrangement uses TRBV10-1 and TRBJ2-1, with D perhaps matching TRBD1 (6 bases). Germline assignment: CDR1 WNHNN and CDR2 SYGVQD (reference sequence). V gave up 3 bases and J gave up 4 bases, with 13 bases separating them. The CDR3 runs 15 residues. This CDR3 reads CASSEFADRYNEQFF. DNA for the CDR3: TGCGCCAGCAGTGAATTCGCAGACAGGTACAATGAGCAGTTCTTC.

The chain has TRBV2 and TRBJ2-7; D is uncertain. CDR3 length equals 15 residues. V dropped 1 base and J dropped 2 bases, with 12 bases sitting between them. Germline lookup yields CDR1 SNHLY and CDR2 FYNNEI. CDR3 region: CASSEDSKWAYEQYF. CDR3 DNA sequence: TGTGCCAGCAGTGAAGACAGTAAGTGGGCCTACGAGCAGTACTTC.

This clonotype was counted ten times or more. The rearrangement uses TRBV6-1 and TRBJ2-3; D is unresolved. CDR1 is MNHNS, CDR2 SASEGT, per germline. The CDR3 runs 14 residues. Trimming left V 7 bases short and J 0 bases short, with 11 bases between. The CDR3 spells CASMLTPSTDTQYF. The CDR3 DNA reads as TGTGCCAGCATGTTAACCCCTAGCACAGATACGCAGTATTTT.

This clonotype has a count of ten or more. The V call is TRBV12-3 or TRBV12-4, the J call TRBJ1-1; possibly TRBD1 for D (6 bases). The CDR3 has 12 residues. V lost 6 bases, J lost 4 bases, and 9 bases lay in between. This CDR3 is CASSAGATEAFF. The CDR3 DNA follows: TGTGCCAGCAGCGCAGGGGCCACTGAAGCTTTCTTT.

This clonotype was seen repeatedly, ten times or more. The V and J genes are TRBV2 and TRBJ2-5, with 10 positions matching TRBD2. CDR3 length: 15 residues. Germline assignment: CDR1 SNHLY and CDR2 FYNNEI. J was trimmed by 5 bases and V by 3 bases; bases with no gene match: 6. The DNA of the CDR3 is TGTGCCAGCAGTGAGGCGCCTAGCGGGAGCGAGACCCAGTACTTC. It codes for CASSEAPSGSETQYF.

CDR3 amino acids: CSATPPRGRGSPLHF. DNA for the CDR3: TGCAGTGCTACTCCCCCTCGGGGGCGAGGTTCACCCCTCCACTTT. This sequence joins TRBV20-1 and TRBJ1-6; possible D gene TRBD1, 6 bases. The CDR3 is made up of 15 amino acids. V lost 4 bases to trimming and J lost 9 bases, with 19 bases between them. The V gene's germline CDR1 is DFQATT and CDR2 SNEGSKA (reference sequence).

The rearrangement links TRBV7-9 to TRBJ2-7, with a weak D call TRBD2 (6 bases). The germline gives CDR1 SEHNR, CDR2 FQNEAQ (reference sequence). CDR3 length: 15 residues. The germline V and J ends were trimmed by 3 bases and 3 bases, with 15 bases remaining between them. The CDR3 reads CASSFVVGGDYEQYF. DNA for the CDR3: TGTGCCAGCAGCTTCGTTGTAGGCGGGGACTACGAGCAGTACTTC.

This clonotype appeared many times. The rearrangement links TRBV20-1 to TRBJ1-5; TRBD1 might be the D (6 bases). The germline V gene has CDR1 DFQATT and CDR2 SNEGSKA (reference sequence). The CDR3 is 17 amino acids. Between the trimmed V and J ends, which lost 1 base and 5 bases, there was a span of 21 bases. CDR3 DNA sequence: TGCAGTGCTAGAGCGCCCCTCGGAGGGGGGCGGGATCAGCCCCAGCATTTT. The encoded protein is CSARAPLGGGRDQPQHF.

In its sample, this clonotype was seen a few times. The chain is built from TRBV28 and TRBJ1-6; no clear D. CDR1 and CDR2 from the germline V gene are MDHEN and SYDVKM. CDR3 length: 14 amino acids. The V end was cut by 8 bases, the J end by 4 bases, with 12 bases between. The CDR3 sequence is CASGPTGYNSPLHF. Here the CDR3 DNA reads TGTGCCAGCGGACCGACGGGTTATAATTCACCCCTCCACTTT.

V is TRBV10-3 and J is TRBJ1-3; D not certain. Germline loops: CDR1 ENHRY, CDR2 SYGVKD. CDR3 length: 15 amino acids. V gave up 0 bases and J gave up 0 bases, with 6 bases separating them. The CDR3 DNA reads TGTGCCATCAGTGAGTCGTCGAGCTCTGGAAACACCATATATTTT. Its protein is CAISESSSSGNTIYF.

Ten or more counts support this clonotype. The chain combines TRBV5-1 with TRBJ2-1; 12 bases agree with TRBD2. The CDR3 loop spans 15 amino acids. The junction had 5 bases not matched to a gene; V was cut back by 4 bases and J by 6 bases. Germline values: CDR1 SGHRS, CDR2 YFSETQ. The CDR3 region is CASSGASGRGNEQFF. The CDR3 coding sequence is TGCGCCAGCAGCGGAGCTAGCGGGAGGGGCAATGAGCAGTTCTTC. The full variable domain, its missing parts supplied by reference TRBV5-1 and TRBJ2-1, is KAGVTQTPRYLIKTRGQQVTLSCSPISGHRSVSWYQQTPGQGLQFLFEYFSETQRNKGNFPGRFSGRQFSNSRSEMNVSTLELGDSALYLCASSGASGRGNEQFFGPGTRLTVL.

Only a few counts were recorded for this clonotype. Its ends do not fully match the called genes, so a read error is possible. V gene TRBV15 combines with J gene TRBJ2-7; D may be TRBD2 (5 bases). The CDR3 is 13 residues long. Per germline, CDR1 LNHNV and CDR2 YYDKDF (reference sequence). In nucleotides, the CDR3 is TGTGCCAGCAGCAAAATAGGAGGCTACGAGCAGTACTTC. This gives the protein CASSKIGGYEQYF. The whole variable domain, remainder taken from reference TRBV15 and TRBJ2-7, is DAMVIQNPRYQVTQFGKPVTLSCSQTLNHNVMYWYQQKSSQAPKLLFHYYDKDFNNEADTPDNFQSRRPNTSFCFLDIRSPGLGDTAMYLCASSKIGGYEQYFGPGTRLTVT.

This chain uses TRBV7-3 with TRBJ2-1, with 7 positions matching TRBD1. Unmatched junction bases numbered 11, after V lost 5 bases and J lost 7 bases. Germline CDR1 reads SGHTA; CDR2 reads FQGTGA. This CDR3 comprises 15 residues. CDR3 nucleotide sequence: TGTGCCAGCAGCCGTTTCAGGGGGAATTTTAATGAGCAGTTCTTC. As protein: CASSRFRGNFNEQFF.

This chain joins TRBV5-6 and TRBJ2-7, with a possible D match to TRBD1 (6 bases). Germline V lookup: CDR1 SGHDT, CDR2 YYEEEE. V lost 2 bases and J 2 bases, leaving 11 bases between the germline ends. This CDR3 is built from 14 residues. In DNA, the CDR3 is TGTGCCAGCAGCTTAGGGGGATTGACCTACGAGCAGTACTTC. Amino acid sequence: CASSLGGLTYEQYF.

This clonotype was found many times. The gene calls are TRBV20-1 and TRBJ2-1, with TRBD1 as a possible D gene (5 bases). Germline CDR1 DFQATT, CDR2 SNEGSKA (reference sequence). CDR3 length: 15 residues. Deletions cut 0 bases from V and 9 bases from J, with 18 bases between. The chain's CDR3 is CSARDSGRVDFEQFF. CDR3 DNA sequence: TGCAGTGCTAGAGATTCGGGCAGGGTAGATTTTGAGCAGTTCTTC.

In this sample, this clonotype turned up a few times. V and J are TRBV7-2 and TRBJ2-1; D is ambiguous. The V and J ends lost 3 bases and 9 bases respectively, with 9 bases between them. The CDR3 totals 12 residues. Germline CDR1 is SGHTA and CDR2 is FQGNSA. CDR3 coding DNA: TGTGCCAGCAGCTTGACTTGGGGTGAGCAGTTCTTC. This sequence encodes CASSLTWGEQFF.

This chain uses TRBV2 with TRBJ2-1; 9 bases match TRBD2. Germline V gives CDR1 SNHLY, CDR2 FYNNEI. The CDR3 totals 15 residues. The V and J ends lost 4 bases and 4 bases, in that order; junction bases with no gene match: 5. CDR3 nucleotides: TGTGCCAGCAGTGGCATGACTAGCGGTTACAATGAGCAGTTCTTC. Translated, it gives CASSGMTSGYNEQFF.